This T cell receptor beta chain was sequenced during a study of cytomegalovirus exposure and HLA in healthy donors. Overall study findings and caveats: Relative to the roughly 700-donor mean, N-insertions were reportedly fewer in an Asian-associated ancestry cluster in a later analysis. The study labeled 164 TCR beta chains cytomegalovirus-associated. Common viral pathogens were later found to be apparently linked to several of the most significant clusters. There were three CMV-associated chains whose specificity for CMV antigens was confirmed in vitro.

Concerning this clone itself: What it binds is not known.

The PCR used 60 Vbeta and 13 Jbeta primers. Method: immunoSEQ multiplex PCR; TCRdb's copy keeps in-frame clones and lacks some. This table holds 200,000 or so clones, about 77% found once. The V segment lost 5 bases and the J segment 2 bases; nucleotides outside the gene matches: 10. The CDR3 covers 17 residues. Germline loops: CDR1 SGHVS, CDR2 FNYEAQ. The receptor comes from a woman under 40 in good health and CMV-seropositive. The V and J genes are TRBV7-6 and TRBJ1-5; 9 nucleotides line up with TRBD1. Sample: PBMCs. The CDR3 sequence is CASSGPQGAFGNQPQHF. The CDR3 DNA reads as TGTGCCAGCAGCGGCCCACAGGGGGCTTTCGGCAATCAGCCCCAGCATTTT.